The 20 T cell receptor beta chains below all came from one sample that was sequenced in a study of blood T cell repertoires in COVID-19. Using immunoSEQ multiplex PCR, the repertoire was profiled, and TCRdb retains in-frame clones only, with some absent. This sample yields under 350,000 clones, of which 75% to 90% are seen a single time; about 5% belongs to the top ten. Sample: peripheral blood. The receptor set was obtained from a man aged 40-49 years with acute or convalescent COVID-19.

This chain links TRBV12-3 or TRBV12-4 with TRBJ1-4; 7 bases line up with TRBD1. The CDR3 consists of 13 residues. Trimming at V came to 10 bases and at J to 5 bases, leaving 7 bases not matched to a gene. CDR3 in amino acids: CATKTGSNEKLFF. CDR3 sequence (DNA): TGTGCCACCAAGACAGGGTCGAATGAAAAACTGTTTTTT.

The CDR3 region has the DNA TGTGCCAGCAGTGAGGAGGTCCTTAATGAAAAACTGTTTTTT. Encoded protein: CASSEEVLNEKLFF. The V call is TRBV2, the J call TRBJ1-4; D unclear. This CDR3 comprises 14 residues. The germline V gene has CDR1 SNHLY and CDR2 FYNNEI. Trimming removed 3 bases from V and 4 bases from J, with 9 bases in between.

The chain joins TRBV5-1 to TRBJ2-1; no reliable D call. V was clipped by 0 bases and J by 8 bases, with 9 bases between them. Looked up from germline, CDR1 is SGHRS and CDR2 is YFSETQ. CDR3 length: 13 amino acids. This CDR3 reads CASSLATSDEQFF. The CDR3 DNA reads TGCGCCAGCAGCTTGGCCACTTCCGATGAGCAGTTCTTC.

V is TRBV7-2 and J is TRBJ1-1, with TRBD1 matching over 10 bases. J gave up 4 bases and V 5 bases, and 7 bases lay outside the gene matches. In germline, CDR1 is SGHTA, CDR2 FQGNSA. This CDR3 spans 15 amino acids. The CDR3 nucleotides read TGTGCCAGCAGCGGACAGGGGGTACGGGGCACTGAAGCTTTCTTT. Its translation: CASSGQGVRGTEAFF. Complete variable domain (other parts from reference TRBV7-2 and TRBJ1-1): GAGVSQSPSNKVTEKGKDVELRCDPISGHTALYWYRQSLGQGLEFLIYFQGNSAPDKSGLPSDRFSAERTGGSVSTLTIQRTQQEDSAVYLCASSGQGVRGTEAFFGQGTRLTVV.

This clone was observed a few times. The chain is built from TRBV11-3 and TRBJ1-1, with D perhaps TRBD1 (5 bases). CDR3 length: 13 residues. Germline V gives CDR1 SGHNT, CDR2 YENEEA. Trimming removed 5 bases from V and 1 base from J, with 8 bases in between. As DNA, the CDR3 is TGTGCCAGCAGCGAAGGGGCGAACACTGAAGCTTTCTTT. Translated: CASSEGANTEAFF.

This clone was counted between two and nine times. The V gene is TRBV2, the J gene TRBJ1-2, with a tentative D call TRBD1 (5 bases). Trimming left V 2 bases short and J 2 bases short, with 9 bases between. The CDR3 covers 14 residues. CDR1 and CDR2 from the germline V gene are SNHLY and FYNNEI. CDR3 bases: TGTGCCAGCAGTGAATACGGGGGAAACTATGGCTACACCTTC. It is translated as CASSEYGGNYGYTF.

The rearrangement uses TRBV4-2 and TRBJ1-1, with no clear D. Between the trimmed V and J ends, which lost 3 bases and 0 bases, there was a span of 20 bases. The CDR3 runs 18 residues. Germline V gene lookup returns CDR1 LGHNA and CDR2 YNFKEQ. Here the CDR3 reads CASSQPPLPAGMNTEAFF. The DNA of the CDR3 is TGTGCCAGCAGCCAGCCTCCTCTTCCGGCAGGCATGAACACTGAAGCTTTCTTT.

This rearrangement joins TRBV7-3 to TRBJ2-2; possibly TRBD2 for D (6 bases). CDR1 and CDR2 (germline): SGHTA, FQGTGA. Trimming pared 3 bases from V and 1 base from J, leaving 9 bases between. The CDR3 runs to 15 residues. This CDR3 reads CASSFGGVNTGELFF. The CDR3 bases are TGTGCCAGCAGCTTCGGCGGGGTGAACACCGGGGAGCTGTTTTTT.

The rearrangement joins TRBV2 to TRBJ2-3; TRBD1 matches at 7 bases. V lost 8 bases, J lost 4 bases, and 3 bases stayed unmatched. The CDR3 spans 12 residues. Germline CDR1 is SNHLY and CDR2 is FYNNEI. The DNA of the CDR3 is TGTGCCAGCCGAGACAGGGCAGATACGCAGTATTTT. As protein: CASRDRADTQYF.

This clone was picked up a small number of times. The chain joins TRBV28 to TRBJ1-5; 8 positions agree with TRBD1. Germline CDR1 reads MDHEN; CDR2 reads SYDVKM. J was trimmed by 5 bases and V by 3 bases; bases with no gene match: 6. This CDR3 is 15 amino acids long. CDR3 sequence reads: CASSFRTGRDQPQHF. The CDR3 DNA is TGTGCCAGCAGTTTCCGGACAGGGCGGGATCAGCCCCAGCATTTT.

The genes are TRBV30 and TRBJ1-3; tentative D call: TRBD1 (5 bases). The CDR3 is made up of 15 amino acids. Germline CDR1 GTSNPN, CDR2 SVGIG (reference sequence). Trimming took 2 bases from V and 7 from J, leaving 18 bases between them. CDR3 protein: CAWSLPGGLRNTIYF. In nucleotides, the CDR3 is TGTGCCTGGAGTCTTCCCGGGGGTCTGAGGAACACCATATATTTT.

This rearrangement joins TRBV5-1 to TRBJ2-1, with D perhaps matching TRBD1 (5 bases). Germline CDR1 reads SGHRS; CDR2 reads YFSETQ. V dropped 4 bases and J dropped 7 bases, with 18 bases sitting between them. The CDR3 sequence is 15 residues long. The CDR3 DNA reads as TGCGCCAGCAGCACAGGCCGTGTGAGCATTAATGAGCAGTTCTTC. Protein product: CASSTGRVSINEQFF.

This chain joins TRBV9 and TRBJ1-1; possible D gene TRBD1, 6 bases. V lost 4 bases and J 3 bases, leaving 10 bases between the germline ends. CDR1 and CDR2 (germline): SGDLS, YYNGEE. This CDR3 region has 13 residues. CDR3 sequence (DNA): TGTGCCAGCAGCACCGGACAGTACACTGAAGCTTTCTTT. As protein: CASSTGQYTEAFF.

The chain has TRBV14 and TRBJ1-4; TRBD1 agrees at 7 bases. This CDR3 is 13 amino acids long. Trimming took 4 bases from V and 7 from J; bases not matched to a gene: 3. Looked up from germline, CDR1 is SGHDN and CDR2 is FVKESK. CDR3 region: CASSRQGSEKLFF. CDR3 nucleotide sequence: TGTGCCAGCAGCCGACAGGGTTCTGAAAAACTGTTTTTT.

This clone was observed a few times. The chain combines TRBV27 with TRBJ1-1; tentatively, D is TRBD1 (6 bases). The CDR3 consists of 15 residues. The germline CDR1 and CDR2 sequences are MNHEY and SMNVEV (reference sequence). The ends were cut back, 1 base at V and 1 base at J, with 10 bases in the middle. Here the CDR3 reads CASSLWGGGNTEAFF. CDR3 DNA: TGTGCCAGCAGTTTATGGGGAGGGGGGAACACTGAAGCTTTCTTT.

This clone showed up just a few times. For the CDR3, the DNA is TGTGCCAGCAGTGAAGCCTATGAGCAGTTCTTC. Residues: CASSEAYEQFF. The V and J genes are TRBV2 and TRBJ2-1; no reliable D call. The germline V gene has CDR1 SNHLY and CDR2 FYNNEI. The V end lost 0 bases, the J end lost 8 bases, and 2 bases lay between the germline ends. There are 11 residues in the CDR3.

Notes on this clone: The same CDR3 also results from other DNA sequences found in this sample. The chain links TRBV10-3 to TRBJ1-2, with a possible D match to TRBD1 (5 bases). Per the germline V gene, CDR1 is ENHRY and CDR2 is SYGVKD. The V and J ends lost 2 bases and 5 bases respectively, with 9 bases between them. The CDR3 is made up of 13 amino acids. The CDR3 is CAISESREYGYTF. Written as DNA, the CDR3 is TGTGCCATCAGTGAGAGCAGGGAATATGGCTACACCTTC.

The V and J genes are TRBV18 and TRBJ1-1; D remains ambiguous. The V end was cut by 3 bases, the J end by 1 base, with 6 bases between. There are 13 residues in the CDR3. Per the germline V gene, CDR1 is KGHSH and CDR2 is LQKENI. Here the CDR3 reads CASSPRQNTEAFF. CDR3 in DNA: TGTGCCAGCTCACCCCGACAGAACACTGAAGCTTTCTTT.

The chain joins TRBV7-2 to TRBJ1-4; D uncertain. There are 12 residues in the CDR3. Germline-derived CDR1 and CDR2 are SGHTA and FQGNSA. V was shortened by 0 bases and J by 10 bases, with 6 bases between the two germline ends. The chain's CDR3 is CASSLAEGKLFF. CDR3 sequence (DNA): TGTGCCAGCAGCTTAGCAGAGGGAAAACTGTTTTTT.

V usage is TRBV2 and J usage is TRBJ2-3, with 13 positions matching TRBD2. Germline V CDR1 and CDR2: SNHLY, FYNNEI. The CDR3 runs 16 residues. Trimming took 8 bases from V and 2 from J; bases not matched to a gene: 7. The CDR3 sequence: CASHTGLAGITDTQYF. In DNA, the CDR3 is TGTGCCAGCCACACGGGACTAGCGGGGATCACAGATACGCAGTATTTT.